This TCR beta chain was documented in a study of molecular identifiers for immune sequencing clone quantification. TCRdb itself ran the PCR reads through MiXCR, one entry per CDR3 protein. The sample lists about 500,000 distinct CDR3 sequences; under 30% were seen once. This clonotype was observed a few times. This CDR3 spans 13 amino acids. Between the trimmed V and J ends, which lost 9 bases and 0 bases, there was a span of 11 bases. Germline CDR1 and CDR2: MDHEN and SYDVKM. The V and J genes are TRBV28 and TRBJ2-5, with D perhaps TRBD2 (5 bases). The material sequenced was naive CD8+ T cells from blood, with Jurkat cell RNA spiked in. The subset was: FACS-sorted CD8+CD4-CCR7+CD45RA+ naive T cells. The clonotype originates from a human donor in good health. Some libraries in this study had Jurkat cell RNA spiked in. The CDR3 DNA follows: TGTGCCAGTATCCGGAGGAACCAAGAGACCCAGTACTTC. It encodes CASIRRNQETQYF.